Shown below are 7 T cell receptor beta chains from a single sample sequenced in a study of T cell repertoires in cytomegalovirus infection. TCRdb analysed the reads with MiXCR anew, one entry per CDR3 protein. The sample holds a few hundred thousand distinct CDR3 sequences; over 15% are singletons and the top ten take approximately 44%. Sequencing was carried out using CD8+ T cells from PBMCs. Receptor source: a human donor in good health (CMV status not recorded). Some clones in this sample may be carry-over from other donors' samples.

Turning to this clonotype: One junction end disagrees with the germline gene, perhaps due to a read error. The chain is built from TRBV28 and TRBJ1-5; D not certain. CDR1 and CDR2 from the germline V gene are MDHEN and SYDVKM. The CDR3 is made up of 11 amino acids. The DNA for the CDR3 is TGTGCCAGCAGTCGCAACCAGCCCCAGCATTTT. Translation gives CASSRNQPQHF.

This clonotype was seen ten or more times. The chain employs TRBV4-1 and TRBJ2-7; D gene uncertain. This CDR3 region has 12 residues. V lost 0 bases to trimming and J lost 5 bases, with 5 bases between them. CDR1 and CDR2 from the germline V gene are MGHRA and YSYEKL. CDR3 in DNA: TGCGCCAGCAGCCAAGATGACGACGAGCAGTACTTC. This translates into CASSQDDDEQYF.

In this sample, this clonotype turned up many times. The chain carries TRBV7-6 and TRBJ1-2, with TRBD1 as a possible D gene (5 bases). The ends were cut back, 5 bases at V and 0 bases at J, with 16 bases in the middle. CDR3 size: 16 residues. Germline V lookup: CDR1 SGHVS, CDR2 FNYEAQ. CDR3 DNA sequence: TGTGCCAGCAGCCACGGGGACGGGGGTGCTAACTATGGCTACACCTTC. Encoded protein: CASSHGDGGANYGYTF.

This clonotype was seen many times. This chain uses TRBV6-5 with TRBJ2-7; 8 bases map to TRBD1. This CDR3 comprises 15 residues. The germline V gene encodes CDR1 MNHEY and CDR2 SVGAGI. Trimming at V came to 5 bases and at J to 3 bases, leaving 9 bases not matched to a gene. CDR3 protein: CASSPRTGFIYEQYF. DNA for the CDR3: TGTGCCAGCAGTCCACGGACAGGGTTCATCTACGAGCAGTACTTC.

This clonotype has just a few counts. The chain uses TRBV20-1 and TRBJ2-7; D gene unclear. CDR1 DFQATT and CDR2 SNEGSKA come from the germline V gene (reference sequence). Trimming shortened V by 0 bases and J by 2 bases, and 8 bases separated the two germline ends. The CDR3 has 13 amino acids. CDR3 protein: CSARDKETYEQYF. CDR3 DNA sequence: TGCAGTGCTAGAGATAAGGAAACCTACGAGCAGTACTTC.

The CDR3 sequence: CASSLRATISYEQYF. CDR3 in DNA: TGTGCCAGCAGTTTACGGGCAACTATCTCCTACGAGCAGTACTTC. This sequence joins TRBV28 and TRBJ2-7; no definite D call. Deletions cut 2 bases from V and 0 bases from J, with 11 bases between. This CDR3 region has 15 residues. The V gene's germline CDR1 is MDHEN and CDR2 SYDVKM. The full variable domain, its missing parts supplied by reference TRBV28 and TRBJ2-7, is DVKVTQSSRYLVKRTGEKVFLECVQDMDHENMFWYRQDPGLGLRLIYFSYDVKMKEKGDIPEGYSVSREKKERFSLILESASTNQTSMYLCASSLRATISYEQYFGPGTRLTVT.

This clonotype was recorded a few times. The genes are TRBV24-1 and TRBJ1-1; a possible D gene is TRBD1 (5 bases). Trimming stripped 8 bases from V and 1 base from J, with 16 bases between. Germline lookup yields CDR1 KGHDR and CDR2 SFDVKD. CDR3 length: 15 residues. This chain's CDR3 is CATIQGGVGNTEAFF. As DNA, the CDR3 is TGTGCCACCATCCAGGGTGGCGTGGGGAACACTGAAGCTTTCTTT.